These 16 T cell receptor beta chains originate from one sample sequenced in a study of cytomegalovirus exposure and HLA in healthy donors. The study ran its PCR with 60 Vbeta and 13 Jbeta primers. The data were produced by immunoSEQ multiplex PCR, yet TCRdb's version contains in-frame clones alone and is incomplete. The sample lists about 140,000 clones; 80% to 90% were seen once. The sequenced material came from PBMCs. Receptors originate from a boy between 2 and 10 years old in good health and CMV-seronegative.

The chain uses TRBV11-2 and TRBJ1-2; D possibly corresponds to TRBD1 (6 bases). The CDR3 consists of 13 residues. Trimming stripped 5 bases from V and 2 bases from J, with 9 bases between. Germline CDR1 is SGHAT and CDR2 is FQNNGV. As DNA, the CDR3 is TGTGCCAGCAGCGCAGGACAGAACTATGGCTACACCTTC. The encoded protein is CASSAGQNYGYTF.

This clone was found a few times. The J gene is TRBJ2-1, the V gene TRBV5-1; perhaps TRBD1 as D (5 bases). V lost 4 bases, J lost 6 bases, and 17 bases lay in between. This CDR3 is built from 15 residues. The germline V gene encodes CDR1 SGHRS and CDR2 YFSETQ. Here the CDR3 DNA reads TGCGCCAGCAGCGTCAGGGTAGGGGCCCTCAATGAGCAGTTCTTC. This codes for CASSVRVGALNEQFF.

This rearrangement joins TRBV18 to TRBJ2-7, with a possible D match to TRBD1 (7 bases). The germline V gene has CDR1 KGHSH and CDR2 LQKENI. The CDR3 has 14 residues. V was shortened by 3 bases and J by 9 bases, with 18 bases between the two germline ends. The CDR3: CASSPRYGGGAQYF. CDR3 in DNA: TGTGCCAGCTCACCCAGGTACGGAGGGGGCGCGCAGTACTTC.

V gene TRBV7-8 combines with J gene TRBJ1-6; 10 nucleotides match TRBD1. CDR3 length: 18 residues. Germline trimming cut 2 bases from V and 2 bases from J; bases unmatched to any gene: 6. Germline V gene lookup returns CDR1 SGHVS and CDR2 FQNEAQ. The CDR3 nucleotides read TGTGCCAGCAGCTTACGGACAGGGGGAAGAACCTATAATTCACCCCTCCACTTT. It translates to CASSLRTGGRTYNSPLHF.

The J gene is TRBJ2-7, the V gene TRBV6-6; D gene uncertain. Germline V CDR1 and CDR2: MNHNY, SVGAGI (reference sequence). Trimming cost V 2 bases and J 0 bases, with 8 bases left between them. The CDR3 loop spans 14 amino acids. CDR3 in amino acids: CASSYEIRSYEQYF. DNA of the CDR3: TGTGCCAGCAGTTACGAGATCCGCTCCTACGAGCAGTACTTC.

This CDR3 is CASSVGLAGGQETQYF. The CDR3 nucleotides read TGTGCCAGCAGCGTAGGACTAGCGGGGGGGCAAGAGACCCAGTACTTC. The chain joins TRBV9 to TRBJ2-5, with 14 bases identical to TRBD2. CDR3 length equals 16 residues. Germline loops: CDR1 SGDLS, CDR2 YYNGEE. J lost 2 bases, V lost 0 bases, and 0 bases had no gene match.

This chain uses TRBV7-9 with TRBJ1-2; D remains unclear. CDR1 and CDR2 from the germline V gene are SEHNR and FQNEAQ (reference sequence). The V gene lost 5 bases and the J gene lost 4 bases, with 11 bases spanning the gap. The CDR3 consists of 13 residues. The chain's CDR3 is CASSTRTTYGYTF. CDR3 in DNA: TGTGCCAGCAGCACAAGAACAACCTATGGCTACACCTTC. Using reference TRBV7-9 and TRBJ1-2 for the parts outside the CDR3, the full variable domain is DTGVSQNPRHKITKRGQNVTFRCDPISEHNRLYWYRQTLGQGPEFLTYFQNEAQLEKSRLLSDRFSAERPKGSFSTLEIQRTEQGDSAMYLCASSTRTTYGYTFGSGTRLTVV.

This clone was recorded a few times. J is TRBJ1-5 and V is TRBV6-5; D unclear. This CDR3 is 15 amino acids long. V lost 6 bases, J lost 0 bases, and 12 bases lay in between. CDR1 MNHEY and CDR2 SVGAGI come from the germline V gene. In DNA form, the CDR3 reads TGTGCCAGCAGCCGGGGATTAAATAGCAATCAGCCCCAGCATTTT. This gives the protein CASSRGLNSNQPQHF.

The J gene is TRBJ2-5, the V gene TRBV7-3, with D unclear. There are 13 residues in the CDR3. Between the trimmed V and J ends, which lost 5 bases and 3 bases, there was a span of 10 bases. From germline, CDR1 is SGHTA and CDR2 FQGTGA. The CDR3 here is CASSITLEETQYF. CDR3 sequence (DNA): TGTGCCAGCAGCATCACATTGGAAGAGACCCAGTACTTC.

This chain links TRBV6-1 with TRBJ1-2, with a tentative D call TRBD1 (5 bases). From germline, CDR1 is MNHNS and CDR2 SASEGT. V was cut by 8 bases and J by 4 bases, with 17 bases left in between. The CDR3 has 14 amino acids. The chain's CDR3 is CASSARARSYGYTF. CDR3 bases: TGTGCCAGCTCGGCCAGGGCTCGGTCCTATGGCTACACCTTC.

The gene calls are TRBV7-9 and TRBJ2-2; D unclear. CDR3 length equals 13 residues. Trimming removed 6 bases from V and 6 bases from J, with 11 bases in between. From germline, CDR1 is SEHNR and CDR2 FQNEAQ (reference sequence). The CDR3: CASRPQAAGELFF. The CDR3, as DNA: TGTGCCAGCAGACCCCAGGCAGCCGGGGAGCTGTTTTTT. Full variable domain (rest looked up from reference TRBV7-9 and TRBJ2-2): DTGVSQNPRHKITKRGQNVTFRCDPISEHNRLYWYRQTLGQGPEFLTYFQNEAQLEKSRLLSDRFSAERPKGSFSTLEIQRTEQGDSAMYLCASRPQAAGELFFGEGSRLTVL.

The chain combines TRBV7-9 with TRBJ2-3; D gene unclear. CDR1 and CDR2 from the germline V gene are SEHNR and FQNEAQ (reference sequence). V lost 1 base, J lost 0 bases, and 8 bases lay in between. This CDR3 has 15 amino acids. The CDR3 protein is CASSLGYRSTDTQYF. The DNA of the CDR3 is TGTGCCAGCAGCTTAGGGTATAGAAGCACAGATACGCAGTATTTT.

V gene TRBV7-2 combines with J gene TRBJ2-2, with D uncertain. CDR3 length equals 11 residues. Germline V gene data show CDR1 as SGHTA and CDR2 as FQGNSA. The germline V and J ends were trimmed by 4 bases and 7 bases, with 4 bases remaining between them. The CDR3 protein is CASSYFGELFF. The CDR3 coding sequence is TGTGCCAGCAGCTACTTCGGGGAGCTGTTTTTT.

CDR3 bases: TGTGCCAGCAGTCCAGGGGTAGAGGGATATGGCTACACCTTC. Residues: CASSPGVEGYGYTF. The chain employs TRBV6-4 and TRBJ1-2; a weak D match, TRBD1 (6 bases). V gave up 5 bases and J gave up 5 bases, with 15 bases separating them. The CDR3 runs 14 residues. The germline V gene has CDR1 MRHNA and CDR2 SNTAGT.

This chain joins TRBV28 and TRBJ2-5; no clear D gene. The length of the CDR3 is 15 residues. CDR1 is MDHEN and CDR2 is SYDVKM in the germline V gene. V was trimmed by 4 bases and J by 4 bases, leaving 16 bases between them. CDR3 residues: CASSSPRVVGETQYF. The CDR3, as DNA: TGTGCCAGCAGTTCTCCTCGGGTCGTGGGAGAGACCCAGTACTTC.

The J gene is TRBJ1-1, the V gene TRBV6-5, with a weak D call TRBD1 (5 bases). V lost 2 bases and J lost 5, with 12 bases in between. The CDR3 totals 14 residues. Germline V gene data show CDR1 as MNHEY and CDR2 as SVGAGI. The CDR3 DNA is TGTGCCAGCAGTTACCAATCGGGGGGGACTGAAGCTTTCTTT. The encoded protein is CASSYQSGGTEAFF.